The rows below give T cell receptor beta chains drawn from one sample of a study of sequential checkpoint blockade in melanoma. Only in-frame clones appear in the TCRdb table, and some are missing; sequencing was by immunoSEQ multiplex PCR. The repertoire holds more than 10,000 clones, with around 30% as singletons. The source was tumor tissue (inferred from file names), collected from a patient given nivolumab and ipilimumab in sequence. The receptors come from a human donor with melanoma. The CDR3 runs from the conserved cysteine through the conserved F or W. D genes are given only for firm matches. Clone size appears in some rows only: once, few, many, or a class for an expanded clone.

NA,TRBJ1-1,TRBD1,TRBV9,TGTGCCAGCAGCGCCCTCGGGCTCGACAGGGGCGAAGCTTTCTTT,CASSALGLDRGEAFF
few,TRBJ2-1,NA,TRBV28,TGTGCCAGCAACTCGGGCTACAATGAGCAGTTCTTC,CASNSGYNEQFF
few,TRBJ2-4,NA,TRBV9,TGTGCCAGCAGCTTAGCCAAAAACATTCAGTACTTC,CASSLAKNIQYF
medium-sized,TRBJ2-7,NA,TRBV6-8,TGTGCCAGCAGTTACGACGACTCTTCCTACGAGCAGTACTTC,CASSYDDSSYEQYF
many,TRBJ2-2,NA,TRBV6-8,TGTGCCATCAGTCCCAGGGAATCGAACACCGGGGAGCTGTTTTTT,CAISPRESNTGELFF
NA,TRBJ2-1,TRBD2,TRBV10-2,TGCGCCAGCCTCGGACTAGAGGGACACAATGAGCAGTTCTTC,CASLGLEGHNEQFF
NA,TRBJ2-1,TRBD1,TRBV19,TGTGCCAGTAGTAAGACCGGGACAGGGCTATTCAAGGAGCAGTTCTTC,CASSKTGTGLFKEQFF
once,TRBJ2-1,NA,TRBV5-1,TGCGCCAGCAGCTACTCGCCCATTAAAGACAATGAGCAGTTCTTC,CASSYSPIKDNEQFF
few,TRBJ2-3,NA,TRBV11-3,TGTGCCAGCAGCACATCCCAGGGTCCAGATACGCAGTATTTT,CASSTSQGPDTQYF
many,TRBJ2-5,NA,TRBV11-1,TGTGCCAGCAGCTTAAGTGGGTTAGGCGAGACCCAGTACTTC,CASSLSGLGETQYF
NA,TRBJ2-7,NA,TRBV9,TGTGCCAGCAGTGTGCGGGGAAGCTCCTACGAGCAGTACTTC,CASSVRGSSYEQYF
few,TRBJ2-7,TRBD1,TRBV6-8,TGTGCCAGCAGTGCTCAGGGGGCACTCTACGAGCAGTACTTC,CASSAQGALYEQYF
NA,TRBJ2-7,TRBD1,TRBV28,TGTGCCAGCAGCCTCGACAGGGGGCCCGCGTACTTC,CASSLDRGPAYF
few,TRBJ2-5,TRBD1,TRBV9,TGTGCCAGCAGCGTAGCAGGGGGCGGTGAGACCCAGTACTTC,CASSVAGGGETQYF
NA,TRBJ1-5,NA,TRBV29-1,TGCAGCGTTTCCGCATTAGGGGGACCGAATCAGCCCCAGCATTTT,CSVSALGGPNQPQHF
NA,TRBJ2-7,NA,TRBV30,TGTGCCTGGAGTGTATTGCAGGGCTACGAGCAGTACTTC,CAWSVLQGYEQYF
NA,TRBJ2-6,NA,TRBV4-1,TGCGCCAGCAGCCAGGATAGATACGGGGCCAACGTCCTGACTTTC,CASSQDRYGANVLTF
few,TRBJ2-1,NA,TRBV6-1,TGTGCCAGCAGTGAAGCATACATCTACGGTGAGCAGTTCTTC,CASSEAYIYGEQFF
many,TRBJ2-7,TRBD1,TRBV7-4,TGTGCCAGCAGCAGACAGGGCTGGGACGAGCAGTACTTC,CASSRQGWDEQYF
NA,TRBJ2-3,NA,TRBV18,TGTGCCAGCTCACCAGTAGCTAGCACAGATACGCAGTATTTT,CASSPVASTDTQYF
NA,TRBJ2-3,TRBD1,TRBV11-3,TGTGCCAGCAGCCAAGCCTCAGGGGGAGATACGCAGTATTTT,CASSQASGGDTQYF
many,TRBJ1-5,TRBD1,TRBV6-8,TGTGCCAGCAGGGCGGACAGGAACAATCAGCCCCAGCATTTT,CASRADRNNQPQHF
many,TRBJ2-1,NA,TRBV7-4,TGTGCCAGCAGCTACGACCTGAGCTCCTACAATGAGCAGTTCTTC,CASSYDLSSYNEQFF
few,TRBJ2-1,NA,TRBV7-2,TGTGCCAGCAGCCCTACGGGGAGGTATGAGCAGTTCTTC,CASSPTGRYEQFF
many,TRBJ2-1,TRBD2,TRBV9,TGTGCCAGCAGTGATCCAGCGGGGACTTACAATGAGCAGTTCTTC,CASSDPAGTYNEQFF
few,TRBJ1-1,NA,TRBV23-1,TGCGCCAGCAGCTTGGCCAGCCCGAACACTGAAGCTTTCTTT,CASSLASPNTEAFF
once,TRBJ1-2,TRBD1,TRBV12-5,TGTGCTAGTGGCCGCCGGGACAGCACCTATGGCTACACCTTC,CASGRRDSTYGYTF
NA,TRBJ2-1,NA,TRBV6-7,TGTGCCAGCAGCCCCGGACAAATGAGCTCCTACAATGAGCAGTTCTTC,CASSPGQMSSYNEQFF
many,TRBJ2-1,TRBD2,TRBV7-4,TGTGCCAGCAGCTTAGGGCTTACTAGCGGGTACAATGAGCAGTTCTTC,CASSLGLTSGYNEQFF
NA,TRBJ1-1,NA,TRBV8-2,TGTGCCAGCAAATACAGGGAGGTTGGGAACACTGAAGCTTTCTTT,CASKYREVGNTEAFF
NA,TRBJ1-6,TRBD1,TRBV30,TGTGCCTGGGCCGGGACAGCTCAGTTTCTCCTCCACTTT,CAWAGTAQFLLHF
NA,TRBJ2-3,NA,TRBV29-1,TGCAGCGTTGAAGGGGGGGACAGCCGACACGGGCGAACTAGCACAGATACGCAGTATTTT,CSVEGGDSRHGRTSTDTQYF
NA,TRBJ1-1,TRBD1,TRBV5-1,TGCGCCAGCAGCTTGGAGCCGAACAGGGGTGAAGCTTTCTTT,CASSLEPNRGEAFF
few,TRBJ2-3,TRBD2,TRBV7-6,TGTGCCAGCAGGTCCGGGGGAGGGCATTTCACAGATACGCAGTATTTT,CASRSGGGHFTDTQYF
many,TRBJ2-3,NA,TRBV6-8,TGTGCCAGCAGGATGCTTCGGGACATGTTCACAGATACGCAGTATTTT,CASRMLRDMFTDTQYF
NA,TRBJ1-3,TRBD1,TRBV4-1,TGCGCCAGCAGCCAACCTCAGGGGGCGGGTGGAAACACCATATATTTT,CASSQPQGAGGNTIYF
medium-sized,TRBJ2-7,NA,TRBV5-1,TGCGCCAGCAGATCGATGGCAGGGGGGACCTACGAGCAGTACTTC,CASRSMAGGTYEQYF
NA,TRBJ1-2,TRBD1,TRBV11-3,TGTGCCAGCAGACCTTCGATCCGACAGGGGGCGAACTATGGCTACACCTTC,CASRPSIRQGANYGYTF
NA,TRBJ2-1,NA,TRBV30,TGTGCCTGCTCGGCCGGGTCCTACAATGAGCAGTTCTTC,CACSAGSYNEQFF
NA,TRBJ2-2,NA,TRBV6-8,TGTGCCAGCAGTTCTCGTAGCATTTCCGGGGAGCTGTTTTTT,CASSSRSISGELFF
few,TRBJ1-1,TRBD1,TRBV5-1,TGCGCCAGCAGCGGGCCCACTACAGGGGTAAACACTGAAGCTTTCTTT,CASSGPTTGVNTEAFF
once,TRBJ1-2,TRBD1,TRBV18,TGTGCCAGCTCACCACTCGACAGGGTCGGTGGCTACACCTTC,CASSPLDRVGGYTF
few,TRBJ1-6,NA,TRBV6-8,TGTGCCAGCAGTTATTGGTTTGGACAAAACCGGGGTTCACCCCTCCACTTT,CASSYWFGQNRGSPLHF
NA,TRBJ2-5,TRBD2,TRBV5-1,TGCGCCAGCAGCTGGGTGCCTAGCGGGGGGCAGGCGACCCAGTACTTC,CASSWVPSGGQATQYF
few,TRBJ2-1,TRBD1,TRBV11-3,TGTGCCAGCACCCTTGGCCGGGACAGAGGATACAATGAGCAGTTCTTC,CASTLGRDRGYNEQFF
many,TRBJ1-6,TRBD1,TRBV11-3,TGTGCCAGCAGCTCCGACAGGGGGCTTTCACCCCTCCACTTT,CASSSDRGLSPLHF
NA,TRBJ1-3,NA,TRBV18,TGTGCCAGCTCACGCGCGGCCGATTCTGGAAACACCATATATTTT,CASSRAADSGNTIYF